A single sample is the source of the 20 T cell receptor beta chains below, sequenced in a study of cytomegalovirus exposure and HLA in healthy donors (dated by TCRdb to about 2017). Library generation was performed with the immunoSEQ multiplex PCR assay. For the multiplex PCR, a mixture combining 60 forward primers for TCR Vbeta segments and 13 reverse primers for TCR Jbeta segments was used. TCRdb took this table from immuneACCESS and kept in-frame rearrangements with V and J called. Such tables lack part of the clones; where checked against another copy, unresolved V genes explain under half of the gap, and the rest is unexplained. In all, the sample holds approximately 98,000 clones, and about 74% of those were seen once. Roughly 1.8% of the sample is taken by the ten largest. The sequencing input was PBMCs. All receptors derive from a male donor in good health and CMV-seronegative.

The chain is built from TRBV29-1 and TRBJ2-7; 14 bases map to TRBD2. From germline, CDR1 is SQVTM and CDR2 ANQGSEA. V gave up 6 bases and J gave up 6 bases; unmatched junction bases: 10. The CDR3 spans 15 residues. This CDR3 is CSVNKGLAGVGEQYF. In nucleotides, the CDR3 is TGCAGCGTCAATAAGGGACTAGCGGGAGTAGGCGAGCAGTACTTC.

The CDR3 region has the DNA TGTGCCAGCAGCCCGTGGTTCCGGGGGACCTACGAGCAGTACTTC. Its protein is CASSPWFRGTYEQYF. V and J are TRBV7-2 and TRBJ2-7; the D gene is possibly TRBD2 (6 bases). The CDR3 has 15 amino acids. CDR1 SGHTA and CDR2 FQGNSA come from the germline V gene. Trimming shortened V by 5 bases and J by 2 bases, and 16 bases separated the two germline ends. Full variable domain (missing parts from reference TRBV7-2 and TRBJ2-7): GAGVSQSPSNKVTEKGKDVELRCDPISGHTALYWYRQSLGQGLEFLIYFQGNSAPDKSGLPSDRFSAERTGGSVSTLTIQRTQQEDSAVYLCASSPWFRGTYEQYFGPGTRLTVT.

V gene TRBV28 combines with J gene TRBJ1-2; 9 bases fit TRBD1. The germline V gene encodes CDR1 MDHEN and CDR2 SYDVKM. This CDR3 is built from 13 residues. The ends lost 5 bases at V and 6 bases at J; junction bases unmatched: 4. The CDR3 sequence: CASSTGGVHGYTF. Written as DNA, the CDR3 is TGTGCCAGCAGTACAGGGGGCGTACATGGCTACACCTTC.

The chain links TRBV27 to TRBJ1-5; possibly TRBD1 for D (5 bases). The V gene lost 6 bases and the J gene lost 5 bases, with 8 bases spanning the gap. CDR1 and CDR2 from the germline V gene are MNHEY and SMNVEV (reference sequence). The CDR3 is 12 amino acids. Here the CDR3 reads CASSRGDQPQHF. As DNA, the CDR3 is TGTGCCAGCAGCCGGGGGGATCAGCCCCAGCATTTT.

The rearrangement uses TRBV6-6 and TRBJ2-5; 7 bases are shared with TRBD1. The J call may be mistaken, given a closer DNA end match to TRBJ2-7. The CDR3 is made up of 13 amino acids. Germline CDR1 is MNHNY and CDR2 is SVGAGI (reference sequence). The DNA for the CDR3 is TGTGCCAGCAGACCCGAGACAGGGAACGAGCAGTACTTC. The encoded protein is CASRPETGNEQYF.

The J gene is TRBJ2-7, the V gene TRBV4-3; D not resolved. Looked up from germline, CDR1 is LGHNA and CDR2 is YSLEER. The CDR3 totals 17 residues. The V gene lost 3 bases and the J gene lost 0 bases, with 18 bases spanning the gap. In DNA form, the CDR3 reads TGCGCCAGCAGCCAGACCCCTCACCAAGCGAACTCCTACGAGCAGTACTTC. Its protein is CASSQTPHQANSYEQYF.

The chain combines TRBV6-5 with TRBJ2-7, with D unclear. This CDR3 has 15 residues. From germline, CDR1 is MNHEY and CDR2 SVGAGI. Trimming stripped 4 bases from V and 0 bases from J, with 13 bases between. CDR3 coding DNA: TGTGCCAGCAGTTCCCCCGGCGGTAGCTCCTACGAGCAGTACTTC. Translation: CASSSPGGSSYEQYF.

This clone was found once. The CDR3 coding sequence is TGTGCCAGCAGCCAAGGACAGGGGGTAGTCGGAAACACCATATATTTT. Its translation is CASSQGQGVVGNTIYF. The V and J genes are TRBV7-9 and TRBJ1-3, with 10 bases identical to TRBD1. This CDR3 is 16 amino acids long. V gave up 5 bases and J gave up 4 bases; unmatched junction bases: 8. The germline CDR1 and CDR2 sequences are SEHNR and FQNEAQ (reference sequence).

Here the CDR3 reads CASSFGTAVYEQYF. CDR3 bases: TGTGCCAGCAGTTTTGGGACAGCAGTCTACGAGCAGTACTTC. V gene TRBV27 combines with J gene TRBJ2-7; 7 nucleotides agree with TRBD1. Germline values: CDR1 MNHEY, CDR2 SMNVEV (reference sequence). CDR3 length: 14 amino acids. Unmatched junction bases numbered 5, after V lost 3 bases and J lost 3 bases.

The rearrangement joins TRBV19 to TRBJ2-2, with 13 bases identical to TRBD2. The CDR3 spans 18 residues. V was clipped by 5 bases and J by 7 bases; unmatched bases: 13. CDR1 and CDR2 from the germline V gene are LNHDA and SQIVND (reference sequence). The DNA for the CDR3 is TGTGCCAGTAGTGGAAGATACACTAGCGGGAGGGGTGGCGGGGAGCTGTTTTTT. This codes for CASSGRYTSGRGGGELFF.

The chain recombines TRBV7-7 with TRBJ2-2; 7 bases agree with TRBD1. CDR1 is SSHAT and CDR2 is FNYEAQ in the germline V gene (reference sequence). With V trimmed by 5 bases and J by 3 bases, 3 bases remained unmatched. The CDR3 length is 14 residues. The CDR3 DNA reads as TGTGCCAGCAGCGACAGGGTAGACACCGGGGAGCTGTTTTTT. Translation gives CASSDRVDTGELFF.

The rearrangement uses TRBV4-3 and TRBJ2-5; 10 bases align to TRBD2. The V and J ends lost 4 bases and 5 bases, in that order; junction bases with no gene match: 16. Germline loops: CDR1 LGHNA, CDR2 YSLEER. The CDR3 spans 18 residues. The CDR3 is CASSPHQASGRLGETQYF. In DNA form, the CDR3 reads TGCGCCAGCAGCCCCCACCAGGCTAGCGGGAGACTAGGGGAGACCCAGTACTTC.

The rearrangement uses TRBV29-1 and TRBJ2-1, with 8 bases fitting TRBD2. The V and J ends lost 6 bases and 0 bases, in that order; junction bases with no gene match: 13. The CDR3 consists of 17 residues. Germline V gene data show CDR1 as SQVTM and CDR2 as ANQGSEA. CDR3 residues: CSVAGLAELNSYNEQFF. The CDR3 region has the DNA TGCAGCGTCGCAGGACTAGCCGAATTGAACTCCTACAATGAGCAGTTCTTC.

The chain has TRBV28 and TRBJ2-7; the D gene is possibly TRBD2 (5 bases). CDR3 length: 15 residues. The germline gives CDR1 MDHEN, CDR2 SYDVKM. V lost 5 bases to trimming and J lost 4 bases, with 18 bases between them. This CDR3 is CASSPLAGRTYEQYF. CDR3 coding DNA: TGTGCCAGCAGTCCACTGGCTGGACGGACTTACGAGCAGTACTTC.

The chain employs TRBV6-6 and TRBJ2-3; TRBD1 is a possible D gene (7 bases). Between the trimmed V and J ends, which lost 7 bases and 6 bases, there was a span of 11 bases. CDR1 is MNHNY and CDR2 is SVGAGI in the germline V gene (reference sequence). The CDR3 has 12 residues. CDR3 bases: TGTGCCAGCAATCCAGGGGGGGATACGCAGTATTTT. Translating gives CASNPGGDTQYF.

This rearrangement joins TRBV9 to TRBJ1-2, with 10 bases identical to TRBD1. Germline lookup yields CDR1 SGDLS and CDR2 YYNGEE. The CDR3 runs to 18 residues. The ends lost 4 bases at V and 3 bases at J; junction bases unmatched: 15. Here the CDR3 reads CASSPRDRGPFTYYGYTF. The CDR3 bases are TGTGCCAGCAGCCCCCGGGACAGGGGTCCTTTTACCTACTATGGCTACACCTTC. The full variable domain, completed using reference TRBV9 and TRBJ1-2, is DSGVTQTPKHLITATGQRVTLRCSPRSGDLSVYWYQQSLDQGLQFLIQYYNGEERAKGNILERFSAQQFPDLHSELNLSSLELGDSALYFCASSPRDRGPFTYYGYTFGSGTRLTVV.

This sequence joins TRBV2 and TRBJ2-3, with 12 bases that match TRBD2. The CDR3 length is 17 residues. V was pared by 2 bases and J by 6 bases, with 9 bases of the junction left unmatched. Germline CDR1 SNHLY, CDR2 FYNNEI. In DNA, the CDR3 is TGTGCCAGCAGTGAATTTTCTAGCGGGAGGGGAGAGGATACGCAGTATTTT. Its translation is CASSEFSSGRGEDTQYF.

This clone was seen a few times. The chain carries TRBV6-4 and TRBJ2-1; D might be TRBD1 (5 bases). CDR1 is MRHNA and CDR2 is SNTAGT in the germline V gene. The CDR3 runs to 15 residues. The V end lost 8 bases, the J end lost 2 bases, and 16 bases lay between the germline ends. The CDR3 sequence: CASGARDGPYNEQFF. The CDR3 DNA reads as TGTGCCAGCGGAGCCAGGGATGGCCCCTACAATGAGCAGTTCTTC.

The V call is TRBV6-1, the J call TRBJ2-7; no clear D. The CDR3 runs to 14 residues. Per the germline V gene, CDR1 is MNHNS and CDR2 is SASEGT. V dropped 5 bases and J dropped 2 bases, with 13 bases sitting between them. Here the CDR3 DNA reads TGTGCCAGCAGTTCACACCTCTCCACCTACGAGCAGTACTTC. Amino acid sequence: CASSSHLSTYEQYF.

CDR3 loop: CASSVRGSEQYF. The CDR3 bases are TGTGCCAGCAGTGTCCGGGGATCCGAGCAGTACTTC. The gene calls are TRBV2 and TRBJ2-7, with D perhaps TRBD2 (5 bases). Trimming removed 4 bases at V and 6 bases at J, with 10 bases between. Germline V gene data show CDR1 as SNHLY and CDR2 as FYNNEI. CDR3 length: 12 amino acids.